The 6 T cell receptor beta chains reported below all come from one sample, sequenced in a study of T cells expressing NK-cell markers. TCRdb reprocessed the 5' RACE reads, keeping one entry per CDR3 protein, no DNA. This repertoire comprises around 100,000 distinct CDR3 sequences; its ten largest clones make up under 20%. The sample taken for sequencing was blood T cells: a sorted CD56 or NKG2C T cell subset, CD4+ or CD8+ T cells, or bulk PBMC T cells (not recorded which). All receptors come from a woman between 18 and 69 years old in good health.

The chain carries TRBV4-3 and TRBJ2-5. There are 15 residues in the CDR3. Germline CDR1 LGHNA, CDR2 YSLEER. The CDR3 protein is CASSQGSGYGETQYF.

This sequence joins TRBV18 and TRBJ2-7; the TCRdb D gene call, TRBD1, has no DNA to confirm it. The CDR3 runs to 14 residues. The germline gives CDR1 KGHSH, CDR2 LQKENI. This CDR3 reads CASSPDRDLYEQYF.

The chain is built from TRBV11-2 and TRBJ1-6; TCRdb returns TRBD1, unconfirmable since there is no DNA. The CDR3 has 12 amino acids. Germline CDR1 is SGHAT and CDR2 is FQNNGV. CDR3 sequence: CASSLSSPALHF.

The rearrangement joins TRBV23-1 to TRBJ2-5. TRBV23-1 is flagged as an ORF with uncertain function. The CDR3 spans 13 residues. The CDR3 here is CASSRDNQETQYF.

V is TRBV9 and J is TRBJ2-1; no DNA is available, so the TRBD1 call from TCRdb remains unchecked. Germline CDR1 SGDLS, CDR2 YYNGEE. CDR3 length: 14 residues. The CDR3: CADNPAGLPGEQFF.

The rearrangement uses TRBV29-1 and TRBJ2-7; TCRdb selects TRBD1, and the lack of DNA leaves this call unchecked. The CDR3 sequence is 14 residues long. Per germline, CDR1 SQVTM and CDR2 ANQGSEA. The CDR3 sequence is CSVATPEGSGEQYF.